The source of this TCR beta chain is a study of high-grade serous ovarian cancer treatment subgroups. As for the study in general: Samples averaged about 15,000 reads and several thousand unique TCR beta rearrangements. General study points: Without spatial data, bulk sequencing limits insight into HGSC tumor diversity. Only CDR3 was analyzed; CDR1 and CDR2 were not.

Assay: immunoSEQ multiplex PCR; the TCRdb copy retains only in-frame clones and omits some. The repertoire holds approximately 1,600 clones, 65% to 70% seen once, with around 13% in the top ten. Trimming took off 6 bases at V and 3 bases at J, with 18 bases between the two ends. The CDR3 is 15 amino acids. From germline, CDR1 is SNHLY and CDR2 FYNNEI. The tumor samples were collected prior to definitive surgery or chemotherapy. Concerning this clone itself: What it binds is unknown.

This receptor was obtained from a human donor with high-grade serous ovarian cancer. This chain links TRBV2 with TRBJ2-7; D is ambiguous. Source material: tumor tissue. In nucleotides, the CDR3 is TGTGCCAGCAGGAACTGGGCGAGCCTCCTCTACGAGCAGTACTTC. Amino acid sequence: CASRNWASLLYEQYF.